This T cell receptor beta chain was sequenced in a study of blood T cell repertoires in COVID-19. Study at large: Acute-phase and convalescent COVID-19 samples originated in the United States, Italy and Spain.

V lost 0 bases, J lost 0 bases, and 7 bases lay in between. Germline assignment: CDR1 KGHDR and CDR2 SFDVKD. The CDR3 has 15 amino acids. As originally analysed: Scientists estimated how many nucleated cells there were by amplifying reference gene primers. Data came from immunoSEQ multiplex PCR; TCRdb stores just in-frame clones and leaves some out. V and J calls and clone size follow that table, whereas D and trimming were derived from the DNA. The sample lists about 150,000 clones, over 75% seen once, with over 10% in the top ten. The rearrangement links TRBV24-1 to TRBJ2-5; the D gene is possibly TRBD1 (5 bases). This TCR was sampled from a young man with COVID-19, enrolled during active disease. What was sequenced was peripheral blood. The CDR3 DNA sequence: TGTGCCACCAGTGATTTGGGCAGGGACCAAGAGACCCAGTACTTC. Translated, it gives CATSDLGRDQETQYF.